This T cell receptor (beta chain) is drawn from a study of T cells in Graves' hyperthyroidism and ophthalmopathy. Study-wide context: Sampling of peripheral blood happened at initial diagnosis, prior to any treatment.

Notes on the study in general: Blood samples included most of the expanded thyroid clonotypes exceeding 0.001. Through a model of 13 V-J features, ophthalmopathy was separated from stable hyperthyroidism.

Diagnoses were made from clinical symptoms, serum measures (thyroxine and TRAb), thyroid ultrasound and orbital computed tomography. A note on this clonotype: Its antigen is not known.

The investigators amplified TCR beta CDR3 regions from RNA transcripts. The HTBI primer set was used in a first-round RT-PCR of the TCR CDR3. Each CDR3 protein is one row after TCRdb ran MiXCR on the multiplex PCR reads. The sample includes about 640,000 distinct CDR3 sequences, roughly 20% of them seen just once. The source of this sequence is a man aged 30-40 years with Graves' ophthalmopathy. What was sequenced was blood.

CDR3 protein: CASSLVGFRGYEQYF. For the CDR3, the DNA is TGCGCCAGCAGCTTGGTTGGATTCCGGGGCTACGAGCAGTACTTC. The genes are TRBV5-1 and TRBJ2-7; D may be TRBD2 (5 bases). Germline CDR1 reads SGHRS; CDR2 reads YFSETQ. The CDR3 has 15 residues. V was pared by 0 bases and J by 3 bases, with 13 bases between.